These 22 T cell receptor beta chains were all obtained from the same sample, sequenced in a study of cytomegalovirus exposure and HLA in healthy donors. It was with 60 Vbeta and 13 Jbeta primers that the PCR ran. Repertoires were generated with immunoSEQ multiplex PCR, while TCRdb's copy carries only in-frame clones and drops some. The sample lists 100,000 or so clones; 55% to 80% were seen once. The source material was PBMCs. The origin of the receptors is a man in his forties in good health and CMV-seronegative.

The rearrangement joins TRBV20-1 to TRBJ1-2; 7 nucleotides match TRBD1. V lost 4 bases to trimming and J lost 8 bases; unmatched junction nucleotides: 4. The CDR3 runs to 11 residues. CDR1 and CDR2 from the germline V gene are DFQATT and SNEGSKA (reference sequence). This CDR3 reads CSAKSGGGYTF. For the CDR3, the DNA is TGCAGTGCTAAATCAGGGGGAGGCTACACCTTC.

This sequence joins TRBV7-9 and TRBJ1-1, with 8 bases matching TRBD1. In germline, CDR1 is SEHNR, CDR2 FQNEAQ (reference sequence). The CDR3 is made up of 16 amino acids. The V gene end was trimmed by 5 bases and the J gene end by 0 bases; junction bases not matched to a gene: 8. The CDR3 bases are TGTGCCAGCAGCAAGGACAGGGAAATATTGAACACTGAAGCTTTCTTT. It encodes CASSKDREILNTEAFF.

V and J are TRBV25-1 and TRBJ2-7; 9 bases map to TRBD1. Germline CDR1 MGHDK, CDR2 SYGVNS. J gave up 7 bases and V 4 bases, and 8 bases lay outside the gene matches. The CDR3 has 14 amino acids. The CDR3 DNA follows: TGTGCCAGCAGTGTGGGGGGACAGGGAGGGGAGCAGTACTTC. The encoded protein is CASSVGGQGGEQYF.

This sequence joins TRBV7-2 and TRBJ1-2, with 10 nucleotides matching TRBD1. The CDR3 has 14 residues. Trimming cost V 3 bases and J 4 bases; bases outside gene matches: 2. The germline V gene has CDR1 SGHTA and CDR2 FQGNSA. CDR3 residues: CASSLRTGGYGYTF. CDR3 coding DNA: TGTGCCAGCAGCTTGAGGACAGGGGGCTATGGCTACACCTTC.

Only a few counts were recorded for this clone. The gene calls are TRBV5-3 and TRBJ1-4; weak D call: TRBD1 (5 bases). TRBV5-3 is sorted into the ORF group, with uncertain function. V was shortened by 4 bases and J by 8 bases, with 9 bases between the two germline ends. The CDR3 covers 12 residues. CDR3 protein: CARSPNREKLFF. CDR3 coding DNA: TGTGCCAGAAGCCCGAACAGGGAAAAACTGTTTTTT.

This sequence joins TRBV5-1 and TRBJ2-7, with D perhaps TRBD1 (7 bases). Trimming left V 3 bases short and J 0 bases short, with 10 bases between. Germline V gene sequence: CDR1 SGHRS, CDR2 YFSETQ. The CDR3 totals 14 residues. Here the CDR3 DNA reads TGCGCCAGCAGCTCGGGGGACAGCTCCTACGAGCAGTACTTC. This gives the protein CASSSGDSSYEQYF.

CDR3 region: CASSPLFGGADTQYF. As DNA, the CDR3 is TGTGCCAGCAGCCCCTTGTTTGGGGGGGCAGATACGCAGTATTTT. The chain recombines TRBV7-9 with TRBJ2-3; 7 bases map to TRBD2. CDR1 and CDR2 (germline): SEHNR, FQNEAQ (reference sequence). There are 15 residues in the CDR3. The J segment lost 4 bases and the V segment lost 5 bases, leaving 9 bases of the junction unmatched.

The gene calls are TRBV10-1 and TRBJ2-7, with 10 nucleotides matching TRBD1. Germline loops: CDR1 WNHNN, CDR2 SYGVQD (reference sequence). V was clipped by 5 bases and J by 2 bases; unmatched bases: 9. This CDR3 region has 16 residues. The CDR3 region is CASSKGGQGVTYEQYF. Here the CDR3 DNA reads TGCGCCAGCAGTAAGGGAGGACAGGGGGTTACCTACGAGCAGTACTTC.

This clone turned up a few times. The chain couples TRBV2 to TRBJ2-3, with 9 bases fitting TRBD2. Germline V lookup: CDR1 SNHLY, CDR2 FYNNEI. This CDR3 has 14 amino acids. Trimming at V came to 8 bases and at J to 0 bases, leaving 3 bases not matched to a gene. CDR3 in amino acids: CASRGGVSTDTQYF. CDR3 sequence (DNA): TGTGCCAGCCGCGGGGGGGTTAGCACAGATACGCAGTATTTT.

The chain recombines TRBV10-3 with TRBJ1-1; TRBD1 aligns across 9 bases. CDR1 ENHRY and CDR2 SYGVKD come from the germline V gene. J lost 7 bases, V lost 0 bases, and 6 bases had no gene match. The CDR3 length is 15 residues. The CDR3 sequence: CAISESNRGRDEAFF. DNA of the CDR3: TGTGCCATCAGTGAGTCAAACAGGGGGCGTGATGAAGCTTTCTTT.

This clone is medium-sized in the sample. In nucleotides, the CDR3 is TGTGCCATCAGTGAGTCGAGACAGGGAAACACTGAAGCTTTCTTT. Translation: CAISESRQGNTEAFF. This chain links TRBV10-3 with TRBJ1-1; the match to TRBD1 covers 7 bases. This CDR3 region has 15 residues. V lost 0 bases, J lost 2 bases, and 3 bases stayed unmatched. Germline V gives CDR1 ENHRY, CDR2 SYGVKD.

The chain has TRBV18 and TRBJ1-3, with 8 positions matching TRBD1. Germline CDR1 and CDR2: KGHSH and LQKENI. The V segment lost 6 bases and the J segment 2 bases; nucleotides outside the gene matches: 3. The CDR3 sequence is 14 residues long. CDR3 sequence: CASSRQGPGNTIYF. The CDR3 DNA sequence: TGTGCCAGCTCCCGACAGGGGCCTGGAAACACCATATATTTT. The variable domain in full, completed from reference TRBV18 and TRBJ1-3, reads NAGVMQNPRHLVRRRGQEARLRCSPMKGHSHVYWYRQLPEEGLKFMVYLQKENIIDESGMPKERFSAEFPKEGPSILRIQQVVRGDSAAYFCASSRQGPGNTIYFGEGSWLTVV.

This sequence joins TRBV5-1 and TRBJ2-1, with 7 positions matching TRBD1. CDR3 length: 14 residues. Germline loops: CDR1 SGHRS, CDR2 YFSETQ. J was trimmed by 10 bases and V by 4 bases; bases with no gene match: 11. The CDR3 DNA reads TGCGCCAGCAGCCCCGGACAGGTAGGGCGGGAGCAGTTCTTC. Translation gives CASSPGQVGREQFF.

CDR3 sequence (DNA): TGTGCCAGCTCGTGGACACGCGGGGGATCATATGAGCAGTTCTTC. This codes for CASSWTRGGSYEQFF. The chain joins TRBV18 to TRBJ2-1, with TRBD2 matching 7 bases. CDR1 and CDR2 from the germline V gene are KGHSH and LQKENI. V was clipped by 6 bases and J by 8 bases; unmatched bases: 13. CDR3 length: 15 amino acids. The full variable domain, with the rest looked up from reference TRBV18 and TRBJ2-1, is NAGVMQNPRHLVRRRGQEARLRCSPMKGHSHVYWYRQLPEEGLKFMVYLQKENIIDESGMPKERFSAEFPKEGPSILRIQQVVRGDSAAYFCASSWTRGGSYEQFFGPGTRLTVL.

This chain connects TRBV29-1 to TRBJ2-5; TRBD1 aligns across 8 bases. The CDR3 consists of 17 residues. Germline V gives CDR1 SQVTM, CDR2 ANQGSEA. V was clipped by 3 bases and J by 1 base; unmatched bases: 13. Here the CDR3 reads CSVDKGQDRYGQETQYF. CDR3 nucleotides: TGCAGCGTTGATAAGGGACAGGACCGCTACGGCCAAGAGACCCAGTACTTC.

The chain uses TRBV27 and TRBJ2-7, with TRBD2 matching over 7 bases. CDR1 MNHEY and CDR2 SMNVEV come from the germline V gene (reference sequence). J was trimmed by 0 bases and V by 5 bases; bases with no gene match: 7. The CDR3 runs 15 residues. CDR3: CASSRIGTTSYEQYF. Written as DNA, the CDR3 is TGTGCCAGCAGTCGCATCGGGACTACCTCCTACGAGCAGTACTTC.

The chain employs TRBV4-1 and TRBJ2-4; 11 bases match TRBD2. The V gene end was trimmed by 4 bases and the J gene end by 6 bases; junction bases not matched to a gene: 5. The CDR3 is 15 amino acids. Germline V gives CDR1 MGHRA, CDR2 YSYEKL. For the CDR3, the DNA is TGCGCCAGCAGCCCGCTAGCGGGGGGCCGAAACATTCAGTACTTC. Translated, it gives CASSPLAGGRNIQYF.

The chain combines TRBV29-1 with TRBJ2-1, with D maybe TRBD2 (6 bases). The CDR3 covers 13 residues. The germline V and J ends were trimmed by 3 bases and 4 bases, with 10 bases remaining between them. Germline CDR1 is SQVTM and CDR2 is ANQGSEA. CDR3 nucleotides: TGCAGCGTTGATCTGGGGGGATACAATGAGCAGTTCTTC. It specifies CSVDLGGYNEQFF.

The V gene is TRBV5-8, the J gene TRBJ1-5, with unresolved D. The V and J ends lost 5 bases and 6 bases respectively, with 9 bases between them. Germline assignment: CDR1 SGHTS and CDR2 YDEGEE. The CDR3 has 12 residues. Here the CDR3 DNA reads TGTGCCAGCAGTTTAAGGAGTCAGCCCCAGCATTTT. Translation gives CASSLRSQPQHF.

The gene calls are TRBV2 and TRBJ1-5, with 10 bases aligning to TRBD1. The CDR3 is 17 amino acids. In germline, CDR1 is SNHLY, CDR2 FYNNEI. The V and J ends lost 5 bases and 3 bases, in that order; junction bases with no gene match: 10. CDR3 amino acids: CASSLTGGYSYNQPQHF. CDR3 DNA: TGTGCCAGCAGTCTGACAGGGGGCTATAGTTACAATCAGCCCCAGCATTTT.

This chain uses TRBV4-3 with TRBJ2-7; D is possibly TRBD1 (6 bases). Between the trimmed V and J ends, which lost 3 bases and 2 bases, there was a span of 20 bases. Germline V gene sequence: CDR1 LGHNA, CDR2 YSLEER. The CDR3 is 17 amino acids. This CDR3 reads CASSHAKQGLGPYEQYF. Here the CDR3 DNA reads TGCGCCAGCAGCCATGCGAAACAGGGTTTAGGTCCCTACGAGCAGTACTTC.

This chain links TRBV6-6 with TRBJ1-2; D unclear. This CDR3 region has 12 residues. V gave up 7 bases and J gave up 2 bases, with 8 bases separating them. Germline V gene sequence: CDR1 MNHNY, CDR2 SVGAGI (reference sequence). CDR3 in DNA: TGTGCCAGCAACCAGGCGAACTATGGCTACACCTTC. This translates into CASNQANYGYTF.